The next 30 T cell receptor beta chains were all read from a single sample in a study of CD8 T cells in ankylosing spondylitis. The study, taken as a whole, reports: There was a TCR beta motif, made of several highly homologous variants, that appeared characteristic of ankylosing spondylitis blood.

MiXCR, applied by TCRdb to the 5' RACE reads, yields one record per CDR3 protein. Among hundreds of thousands of distinct CDR3 sequences listed, roughly a quarter were seen once. Their target antigens are unknown. The sequencing sample was made of blood, either unsorted or a sorted T cell fraction (not recorded which). These receptor sequences come from a male donor with ankylosing spondylitis.

This clonotype appeared a few times. V usage is TRBV7-2 and J usage is TRBJ2-3; either TRBD1 or TRBD2 may fit D (5 bases each). The CDR3 contains 16 residues. V lost 1 base and J 2 bases, leaving 13 bases between the germline ends. Germline V gives CDR1 SGHTA, CDR2 FQGNSA. The CDR3 sequence: CASSLGARGATDTQYF. For the CDR3, the DNA is TGTGCCAGCAGCTTAGGAGCCAGAGGGGCCACAGATACGCAGTATTTT.

The chain carries TRBV5-1 and TRBJ2-7; 10 positions agree with TRBD1. Germline CDR1 is SGHRS and CDR2 is YFSETQ. The CDR3 loop spans 15 amino acids. V shed 6 bases and J 0 bases; nucleotides not matched to a gene: 6. The CDR3 region has the DNA TGCGCCAGCAAACCGGGACAGGGGAGCTCCTACGAGCAGTACTTC. Translating gives CASKPGQGSSYEQYF.

The rearrangement links TRBV14 to TRBJ1-6; the D is unclear. Trimming took off 1 base at V and 7 bases at J, with 8 bases between the two ends. In germline, CDR1 is SGHDN, CDR2 FVKESK. The CDR3 spans 14 residues. The CDR3 coding sequence is TGTGCCAGCAGCCAAGGTCGCGTAAATTCACCCCTCCACTTT. This codes for CASSQGRVNSPLHF.

The table lists this clonotype with a few counts. V usage is TRBV24-1 and J usage is TRBJ2-1, with D tentatively TRBD2 (5 bases). The CDR3 runs to 16 residues. V lost 3 bases, J lost 5 bases, and 16 bases lay in between. The V gene's germline CDR1 is KGHDR and CDR2 SFDVKD. The CDR3 region is CATSDPTGRENNEQFF. The CDR3 coding sequence is TGTGCCACCAGTGATCCCACGGGAAGAGAAAACAATGAGCAGTTCTTC.

This clonotype was counted a few times. V gene TRBV3-1 combines with J gene TRBJ2-3; tentative D call: TRBD2 (6 bases). The CDR3 consists of 13 residues. Germline V gene sequence: CDR1 LGHDT, CDR2 YNNKEL (reference sequence). V lost 7 bases, J lost 3 bases, and 11 bases lay in between. Written as DNA, the CDR3 is TGTGCCAGCACGGCGGGGAGGACAGATACGCAGTATTTT. It is translated as CASTAGRTDTQYF.

V usage is TRBV5-1 and J usage is TRBJ1-2; tentative D call: TRBD1 (6 bases). Germline V gives CDR1 SGHRS, CDR2 YFSETQ. Trimming left V 5 bases short and J 1 base short, with 18 bases between. The CDR3 covers 16 residues. The CDR3 reads CASRPYRDTNNYGYTF. CDR3 in DNA: TGCGCCAGCAGACCCTACCGGGACACCAATAACTATGGCTACACCTTC.

This clonotype has only a few counts. This sequence joins TRBV24-1 and TRBJ2-2, with a possible D match to TRBD2 (5 bases). V gave up 5 bases and J gave up 2 bases, with 8 bases separating them. The CDR3 consists of 14 residues. The V gene's germline CDR1 is KGHDR and CDR2 SFDVKD. For the CDR3, the DNA is TGTGCCACCAGTGGTGGGAGTAACACCGGGGAGCTGTTTTTT. Translated: CATSGGSNTGELFF.

The chain has TRBV20-1 and TRBJ2-7; 7 nucleotides agree with TRBD1. The germline V gene encodes CDR1 DFQATT and CDR2 SNEGSKA (reference sequence). The J segment lost 4 bases and the V segment lost 3 bases, leaving 3 bases of the junction unmatched. The CDR3 has 12 amino acids. CDR3 nucleotide sequence: TGCAGTGCTAGGTGGGGACAGTACGAGCAGTACTTC. It codes for CSARWGQYEQYF.

This clonotype was counted many times. The chain joins TRBV27 to TRBJ1-1, with D maybe TRBD1 (6 bases). Trimming removed 3 bases from V and 5 bases from J, with 19 bases in between. The CDR3 length is 16 residues. The germline CDR1 and CDR2 sequences are MNHEY and SMNVEV (reference sequence). The CDR3 nucleotides read TGTGCCAGCAGTTTGAGTATGAGGGGGATGGGGACTGAAGCTTTCTTT. Translated, it gives CASSLSMRGMGTEAFF.

The chain carries TRBV5-1 and TRBJ2-5, with 8 bases identical to TRBD2. CDR1 is SGHRS and CDR2 is YFSETQ in the germline V gene. The CDR3 has 15 residues. V dropped 4 bases and J dropped 5; count of bases not matched to a gene: 10. The CDR3 DNA reads TGCGCCAGCAGCAAAAGCGGGAGCCTCCAGGAGACCCAGTACTTC. Residues: CASSKSGSLQETQYF. The variable domain in full, completed from reference TRBV5-1 and TRBJ2-5, reads KAGVTQTPRYLIKTRGQQVTLSCSPISGHRSVSWYQQTPGQGLQFLFEYFSETQRNKGNFPGRFSGRQFSNSRSEMNVSTLELGDSALYLCASSKSGSLQETQYFGPGTRLLVL.

The chain combines TRBV5-6 with TRBJ2-7; tentatively, D is TRBD1 or TRBD2 (6 bases each). Germline assignment: CDR1 SGHDT and CDR2 YYEEEE. V was shortened by 3 bases and J by 3 bases, with 13 bases between the two germline ends. The CDR3 is 14 amino acids. CDR3 amino acids: CASSSTRGIYEQYV. DNA for the CDR3: TGTGCCAGCAGCTCGACTAGGGGGATCTACGAGCAGTACGTC.

This rearrangement joins TRBV9 to TRBJ1-2; D gene uncertain. Germline V gives CDR1 SGDLS, CDR2 YYNGEE. Trimming took 0 bases from V and 3 from J, leaving 3 bases between them. The CDR3 length is 12 residues. The CDR3 region has the DNA TGTGCCAGCAGCGTAGATGACTATGGCTACACCTTC. It is translated as CASSVDDYGYTF.

This clonotype is a singleton in its sample. This chain joins TRBV7-2 and TRBJ1-5, with D possibly being TRBD1 (6 bases). Germline CDR1 reads SGHTA; CDR2 reads FQGNSA. This CDR3 has 14 amino acids. Trimming stripped 1 base from V and 7 bases from J, with 11 bases between. The CDR3 here is CASSLGRGGQPQHF. CDR3 DNA: TGTGCCAGCAGCTTAGGTCGGGGGGGCCAGCCCCAGCATTTT.

The V gene is TRBV7-6, the J gene TRBJ2-7, with D uncertain. The CDR3 has 13 amino acids. Germline V gives CDR1 SGHVS, CDR2 FNYEAQ. Trimming pared 6 bases from V and 4 bases from J, leaving 13 bases between. CDR3 bases: TGTGCCAGCAGGCATGTAGGGTCTTACGAGCAGTACGTC. It translates to CASRHVGSYEQYV.

The chain recombines TRBV5-1 with TRBJ2-7, with D perhaps TRBD1 (5 bases). The CDR3 loop spans 15 amino acids. Trimming stripped 6 bases from V and 6 bases from J, with 22 bases between. The germline CDR1 and CDR2 sequences are SGHRS and YFSETQ. The CDR3 loop is CASTATSGHFGEQYF. CDR3 coding DNA: TGCGCCAGCACCGCAACCTCAGGGCACTTCGGCGAGCAGTACTTC. The complete variable domain, with remaining parts taken from reference TRBV5-1 and TRBJ2-7, reads KAGVTQTPRYLIKTRGQQVTLSCSPISGHRSVSWYQQTPGQGLQFLFEYFSETQRNKGNFPGRFSGRQFSNSRSEMNVSTLELGDSALYLCASTATSGHFGEQYFGPGTRLTVT.

In this sample, this clonotype turned up once. The CDR3: CASSLWAQKSSYNEQFF. CDR3 DNA sequence: TGCGCCAGCAGCTTGTGGGCGCAAAAGAGCTCCTACAATGAGCAGTTCTTC. The chain links TRBV5-1 to TRBJ2-1; no clear D gene. The CDR3 totals 17 residues. Trimming took 1 base from V and 0 from J, leaving 14 bases between them. In germline, CDR1 is SGHRS, CDR2 YFSETQ.

This clonotype was seen only a few times. The rearrangement links TRBV7-2 to TRBJ1-2, with 9 positions matching TRBD1. Trimming at V came to 5 bases and at J to 8 bases, leaving 12 bases not matched to a gene. CDR1 is SGHTA, CDR2 FQGNSA, per germline. CDR3 length equals 15 residues. CDR3 region: CASSQPRQGDVGYTF. CDR3 nucleotide sequence: TGTGCCAGCAGCCAACCTCGACAGGGGGACGTAGGCTACACCTTC.

The genes are TRBV29-1 and TRBJ2-7; D is perhaps TRBD1 or TRBD2 (6 bases each). The V end was cut by 6 bases, the J end by 6 bases, with 15 bases between. The CDR3 covers 12 residues. The germline CDR1 and CDR2 sequences are SQVTM and ANQGSEA. Written as DNA, the CDR3 is TGCAGCGTCAACTGGGGGGCGAGCGAGCAGTACTTC. Its translation: CSVNWGASEQYF.

This clonotype was counted between two and nine times. This chain uses TRBV3-1 with TRBJ1-1, with D maybe TRBD1 (5 bases). The CDR3 has 15 amino acids. The V gene lost 1 base and the J gene lost 3 bases, with 12 bases spanning the gap. CDR1 is LGHDT, CDR2 YNNKEL, per germline (reference sequence). The CDR3 DNA follows: TGTGCCAGCAGCCAAGTTTGGGGCCTTGACACTGAAGCTTTCTTT. This codes for CASSQVWGLDTEAFF. The full variable domain, rest sourced from reference TRBV3-1 and TRBJ1-1, is DTAVSQTPKYLVTQMGNDKSIKCEQNLGHDTMYWYKQDSKKFLKIMFSYNNKELIINETVPNRFSPKSPDKAHLNLHINSLELGDSAVYFCASSQVWGLDTEAFFGQGTRLTVV.

V is TRBV7-2 and J is TRBJ2-3; 7 bases align to TRBD2. Germline assignment: CDR1 SGHTA and CDR2 FQGNSA. V dropped 5 bases and J dropped 0; count of bases not matched to a gene: 5. The CDR3 is 15 residues long. The CDR3 DNA follows: TGTGCCAGCAGCACCGTAGCGGGTAGCACAGATACGCAGTATTTT. It translates to CASSTVAGSTDTQYF.

This clonotype was picked up a small number of times. The rearrangement uses TRBV10-3 and TRBJ2-1, with 8 positions matching TRBD2. This CDR3 has 15 amino acids. Germline V gene data show CDR1 as ENHRY and CDR2 as SYGVKD. J was trimmed by 5 bases and V by 11 bases; bases with no gene match: 14. CDR3 DNA sequence: TGTGCCCTTAAAGCGGGGGCAGGGGTCGACAATGAGCAGTTCTTC. Protein sequence: CALKAGAGVDNEQFF.

J is TRBJ1-2 and V is TRBV6-2 or TRBV6-3; weak D call: TRBD1 (5 bases). Trimming cost V 6 bases and J 0 bases, with 20 bases left between them. This CDR3 spans 17 amino acids. Germline V gives CDR1 MNHEY, CDR2 SVGEGT. The CDR3 reads CASSPPYSGTSNYGYTF. In DNA form, the CDR3 reads TGTGCCAGCAGCCCTCCGTACTCGGGGACGTCTAACTATGGCTACACCTTC.

This clonotype was detected a few times. J is TRBJ1-4 and V is TRBV7-9; 8 bases match TRBD1. CDR1 and CDR2 from the germline V gene are SEHNR and FQNEAQ (reference sequence). This CDR3 has 16 residues. V lost 5 bases, J lost 7 bases, and 12 bases stayed unmatched. CDR3 protein: CASSPRRGQGGEKLFF. CDR3 DNA sequence: TGTGCCAGCAGCCCCAGAAGAGGACAGGGTGGTGAAAAACTGTTTTTT.

This clonotype has more than one count but fewer than ten. Here the CDR3 reads CASSPREVGTDTQYF. In DNA, the CDR3 is TGCGCCAGCAGCCCGCGGGAGGTCGGGACAGATACGCAGTATTTT. V usage is TRBV5-1 and J usage is TRBJ2-3; 8 bases agree with TRBD2. Germline-derived CDR1 and CDR2 are SGHRS and YFSETQ. The J segment lost 3 bases and the V segment lost 4 bases, leaving 7 bases of the junction unmatched. This CDR3 has 15 amino acids.

Only a few counts were recorded for this clonotype. J is TRBJ1-5 and V is TRBV29-1; D call uncertain. This CDR3 comprises 13 residues. Looked up from germline, CDR1 is SQVTM and CDR2 is ANQGSEA. Trimming took off 6 bases at V and 3 bases at J, with 12 bases between the two ends. The CDR3 region has the DNA TGCAGCGTCGAGCCCAGTCCCAATCAGCCCCAGCATTTT. Translated: CSVEPSPNQPQHF.

This clonotype was found a few times. The chain recombines TRBV5-1 with TRBJ2-1; a weak D match, TRBD1 (6 bases). The V and J ends lost 2 bases and 7 bases respectively, with 13 bases between them. Germline values: CDR1 SGHRS, CDR2 YFSETQ. This CDR3 has 14 residues. The CDR3 sequence is CASSLGTGWNEQFF. The CDR3, as DNA: TGCGCCAGCAGCTTAGGTACAGGGTGGAATGAGCAGTTCTTC.

The J gene is TRBJ2-7, the V gene TRBV27; 7 nucleotides match TRBD2. The CDR3 has 14 residues. V dropped 8 bases and J dropped 2; count of bases not matched to a gene: 9. Germline V gene data show CDR1 as MNHEY and CDR2 as SMNVEV (reference sequence). The CDR3 DNA is TGTGCCAGCGGGGCACGCGGGAGAGCCTACGAGCAGTACGTC. Translated: CASGARGRAYEQYV.

The genes are TRBV7-9 and TRBJ1-1; D is unresolved. Germline loops: CDR1 SEHNR, CDR2 FQNEAQ (reference sequence). The CDR3 runs 15 residues. V was cut by 5 bases and J by 4 bases, with 17 bases left in between. CDR3: CASSLLTAYGTEAFF. The CDR3 DNA follows: TGTGCCAGCAGCCTTCTGACGGCTTACGGCACTGAAGCTTTCTTT.

The gene calls are TRBV2 and TRBJ2-1; perhaps TRBD2 as D (5 bases). V lost 6 bases, J lost 2 bases, and 11 bases lay in between. This CDR3 comprises 14 residues. Germline CDR1 reads SNHLY; CDR2 reads FYNNEI. The CDR3 DNA reads as TGTGCCAGCAGAGTGTCGGGAACCTACAATGAGCAGTTCTTC. It translates to CASRVSGTYNEQFF.

This clonotype was recorded a few times. The CDR3 loop reads CASSLEGRGKNIQYF. DNA for the CDR3: TGTGCCAGCAGCTTAGAGGGCCGAGGCAAAAACATTCAGTACTTC. The J gene is TRBJ2-4, the V gene TRBV7-9; D gene ambiguous. With 1 base removed from V and 3 bases from J, the gap between germline ends came to 10 bases. The length of the CDR3 is 15 residues. Germline V CDR1 and CDR2: SEHNR, FQNEAQ (reference sequence).